This passage covers 18 T cell receptor beta chains from one sample sequenced in a study of T cells in localized non-small cell lung cancer. Sequenced by immunoSEQ multiplex PCR; TCRdb stores in-frame clones only, minus some. The table has roughly 48,000 clones, 60% to 80% seen once. Source: peripheral blood, taken before any cancer treatment. The receptors stem from a man between 40 and 70 years old with stage I squamous cell lung carcinoma.

The V and J genes are TRBV19 and TRBJ2-7; D is undetermined. Germline CDR1 and CDR2: LNHDA and SQIVND (reference sequence). V was clipped by 5 bases and J by 2 bases, with 10 bases between them. CDR3 length: 13 amino acids. The CDR3: CASSRHLPYEQYF. The CDR3 DNA is TGTGCCAGTAGTCGACACCTACCCTACGAGCAGTACTTC.

This clone was observed a handful of times. The rearrangement joins TRBV19 to TRBJ2-5; D ambiguous. Per the germline V gene, CDR1 is LNHDA and CDR2 is SQIVND (reference sequence). This CDR3 has 15 residues. Trimming took 4 bases from V and 6 from J, leaving 18 bases between them. In nucleotides, the CDR3 is TGTGCCAGTAGTACCAACTCGGTGACTTTGAAGACCCAGTACTTC. Protein sequence: CASSTNSVTLKTQYF. The whole variable domain, filled in from reference TRBV19 and TRBJ2-5, reads DGGITQSPKYLFRKEGQNVTLSCEQNLNHDAMYWYRQDPGQGLRLIYYSQIVNDFQKGDIAEGYSVSREKKESFPLTVTSAQKNPTAFYLCASSTNSVTLKTQYFGPGTRLLVL.

Only one count was recorded for this clone. The rearrangement joins TRBV25-1 to TRBJ1-4; D unresolved. Germline loops: CDR1 MGHDK, CDR2 SYGVNS. The CDR3 covers 11 residues. V was shortened by 3 bases and J by 8 bases, with 4 bases between the two germline ends. The CDR3 coding sequence is TGTGCCAGCAGTGATTGGGAAAAACTGTTTTTT. Translating gives CASSDWEKLFF.

The chain carries TRBV11-2 and TRBJ1-6, with D hard to call. V was shortened by 4 bases and J by 8 bases, with 12 bases between the two germline ends. The germline V gene has CDR1 SGHAT and CDR2 FQNNGV. The CDR3 is made up of 14 amino acids. CDR3 loop: CASSYSTDYSPLHF. The CDR3 DNA reads as TGTGCCAGCAGCTATTCCACGGATTATTCACCCCTCCACTTT.

The rearrangement joins TRBV6-1 to TRBJ1-2, with TRBD1 as a possible D gene (5 bases). This CDR3 has 15 residues. The germline V gene encodes CDR1 MNHNS and CDR2 SASEGT. V lost 7 bases and J 8 bases, leaving 23 bases between the germline ends. The CDR3 DNA sequence: TGTGCCAGCATGTCACAGGCGCTAGAGTATGGGGGCTACACCTTC. Its protein is CASMSQALEYGGYTF.

This clone was observed many times. The same CDR3 also results from other DNA sequences found in this sample. The chain combines TRBV7-7 with TRBJ2-3; TRBD1 matches 8 bases. The CDR3 has 14 amino acids. Germline loops: CDR1 SSHAT, CDR2 FNYEAQ (reference sequence). Trimming took 3 bases from V and 6 from J; bases not matched to a gene: 5. The CDR3 region is CASSLGTGLDTQYF. The CDR3 bases are TGTGCCAGCAGCTTGGGGACAGGCCTGGATACGCAGTATTTT. Drawing the rest from reference TRBV7-7 and TRBJ2-3, the complete variable domain is GAGVSQSPRYKVTKRGQDVTLRCDPISSHATLYWYQQALGQGPEFLTYFNYEAQPDKSGLPSDRFSAERPEGSISTLTIQRTEQRDSAMYRCASSLGTGLDTQYFGPGTRLTVL.

The rearrangement joins TRBV6-1 to TRBJ2-1; D gene uncertain. This CDR3 is 11 amino acids long. V lost 6 bases to trimming and J lost 10 bases, with 10 bases between them. CDR1 is MNHNS, CDR2 SASEGT, per germline. Written as DNA, the CDR3 is TGTGCCAGCAGGGACCTCAACGAGCAGTTCTTC. Translation gives CASRDLNEQFF.

This clone was counted a single time. Other nucleotide sequences from this sample produce the same CDR3. The chain has TRBV23-1 and TRBJ1-6; no reliable D call. TRBV23-1 is classed as an ORF, of uncertain function. The CDR3 has 14 amino acids. Trimming removed 8 bases from V and 13 bases from J, with 21 bases in between. CDR3 nucleotide sequence: TGCGCCAGCCCCCGCAGGAGGGTAGGTTCGCCCCTCCACTTT. This encodes CASPRRRVGSPLHF.

The gene calls are TRBV5-4 and TRBJ1-3; no firm D call. V was shortened by 0 bases and J by 0 bases, with 7 bases between the two germline ends. The CDR3 is 15 residues long. The germline gives CDR1 SGHNT, CDR2 YYREEE (reference sequence). CDR3 sequence (DNA): TGTGCCAGCAGCTTGGTGGATGGCTCTGGAAACACCATATATTTT. Translated: CASSLVDGSGNTIYF.

This chain uses TRBV6-4 with TRBJ2-1; D perhaps matches TRBD1 (6 bases). Germline CDR1 MRHNA, CDR2 SNTAGT. The CDR3 consists of 13 residues. V was pared by 4 bases and J by 5 bases, with 9 bases between. The CDR3 protein is CASSGTANNEQFF. Written as DNA, the CDR3 is TGTGCCAGCAGTGGGACAGCTAACAATGAGCAGTTCTTC.

This clone turned up a few times. The chain has TRBV6-6 and TRBJ1-2, with D unresolved. Germline values: CDR1 MNHNY, CDR2 SVGAGI (reference sequence). The V and J ends lost 5 bases and 4 bases respectively, with 8 bases between them. This CDR3 comprises 12 residues. The CDR3 sequence is CASSQEVYGYTF. For the CDR3, the DNA is TGTGCCAGCAGTCAGGAAGTCTATGGCTACACCTTC.

V gene TRBV4-1 combines with J gene TRBJ2-5, with D perhaps TRBD2 (5 bases). V was trimmed by 4 bases and J by 5 bases, leaving 11 bases between them. Germline V gene sequence: CDR1 MGHRA, CDR2 YSYEKL. The CDR3 is 13 residues long. The CDR3 nucleotides read TGCGCCAGCAGCCTCACAAGGACTGAGACCCAGTACTTC. It codes for CASSLTRTETQYF.

The table lists this clone with a count of one. The chain has TRBV29-1 and TRBJ1-2; TRBD1 matches at 9 bases. The V gene end was trimmed by 3 bases and the J gene end by 1 base; junction bases not matched to a gene: 3. CDR3 length equals 14 residues. Per germline, CDR1 SQVTM and CDR2 ANQGSEA. The DNA for the CDR3 is TGCAGCGTTGACAGGGACAGGGATAACTATGGCTACACCTTC. It encodes CSVDRDRDNYGYTF.

The chain links TRBV5-5 to TRBJ2-7; perhaps D is TRBD1 or TRBD2 (6 bases each). Trimming shortened V by 2 bases and J by 0 bases, and 9 bases separated the two germline ends. Germline loops: CDR1 SGHKS, CDR2 YYEKEE (reference sequence). This CDR3 spans 14 amino acids. The CDR3 region is CASSLGGGSYEQYF. CDR3 in DNA: TGTGCCAGCAGCTTAGGAGGGGGCTCCTACGAGCAGTACTTC.

V is TRBV19 and J is TRBJ2-7; either TRBD1 or TRBD2 may fit D (6 bases each). V lost 7 bases and J 2 bases, leaving 18 bases between the germline ends. Per the germline V gene, CDR1 is LNHDA and CDR2 is SQIVND (reference sequence). The length of the CDR3 is 15 residues. The CDR3 DNA reads as TGTGCCAGTAAAGGGGGGCAGGGGAAGACCTACGAGCAGTACTTC. As protein: CASKGGQGKTYEQYF.

The chain carries TRBV18 and TRBJ1-4; TRBD1 is a possible D gene (5 bases). From germline, CDR1 is KGHSH and CDR2 LQKENI. Trimming removed 1 base from V and 5 bases from J, with 11 bases in between. CDR3 length equals 15 residues. Written as DNA, the CDR3 is TGTGCCAGCTCACCACGACAGCTACAAAATGAAAAACTGTTTTTT. It is translated as CASSPRQLQNEKLFF. The full variable domain, completed using reference TRBV18 and TRBJ1-4, is NAGVMQNPRHLVRRRGQEARLRCSPMKGHSHVYWYRQLPEEGLKFMVYLQKENIIDESGMPKERFSAEFPKEGPSILRIQQVVRGDSAAYFCASSPRQLQNEKLFFGSGTQLSVL.

This clone turned up a few times. The V call is TRBV12-2, the J call TRBJ1-1. TRBV12-2 is listed as a pseudogene. The CDR3 runs to 14 residues. The CDR3 loop reads CASRPRRANTEAFF. The DNA for the CDR3 is TGTGCAAGTCGCCCGCGTCGGGCAAACACTGAAGCTTTCTTT.

This chain uses TRBV14 with TRBJ2-1, with D uncertain. The germline gives CDR1 SGHDN, CDR2 FVKESK. With 3 bases removed from V and 10 bases from J, the gap between germline ends came to 13 bases. This CDR3 has 13 residues. In DNA, the CDR3 is TGTGCCAGCAGCCAGGGGTGGGTCGCCGAGCAGTTCTTC. This encodes CASSQGWVAEQFF.